This is a list of T cell receptor beta chains from one sample in a study of blood T cells in healthy people across ages. TCRdb re-analysed the 5' RACE reads in MiXCR, keeping a single row per CDR3 protein. The sample holds 800,000 or so distinct CDR3 sequences, approximately 67% seen once. The source material was blood. The receptors originated from a man younger than 45 in good health. Each CDR3 is given without its conserved first and last residue. Where a row states a size, it is once, few, many or the class of an expanded clone; other rows omit it.

>TRBV4-3|NA|TRBJ1-5
ASSQDPTDSNQPQH
>TRBV7-3|NA|TRBJ2-1
ASSSRGLADDNEQF
>TRBV6-6|NA|TRBJ1-2
ASTTSRTAYGYT
>TRBV28|NA|TRBJ2-7
ASSLSAGTYEQY
>TRBV4-3|once|TRBJ2-7
ASSQSRSGGPYEQY
>TRBV7-6|once|TRBJ2-3
ASSLGTGSTNTQY
>TRBV9|NA|TRBJ2-1
ASSPPDGGDEQF
>TRBV5-1|many|TRBJ2-7
ASSQETGGHEQY
>TRBV20-1|NA|TRBJ1-6
SARDAVLREFSPLH
>TRBV7-9|NA|TRBJ2-5
ASSSPGPQETQY
>TRBV28|few|TRBJ2-5
ASSPGLGTPGAEETQY
>TRBV12-3/TRBV12-4|NA|TRBJ1-4
ASSLSGWEKLF
>TRBV20-1|NA|NA
SARVGTGLPYEQY
>TRBV7-2|NA|TRBJ2-5
ASSFSLGQETQY